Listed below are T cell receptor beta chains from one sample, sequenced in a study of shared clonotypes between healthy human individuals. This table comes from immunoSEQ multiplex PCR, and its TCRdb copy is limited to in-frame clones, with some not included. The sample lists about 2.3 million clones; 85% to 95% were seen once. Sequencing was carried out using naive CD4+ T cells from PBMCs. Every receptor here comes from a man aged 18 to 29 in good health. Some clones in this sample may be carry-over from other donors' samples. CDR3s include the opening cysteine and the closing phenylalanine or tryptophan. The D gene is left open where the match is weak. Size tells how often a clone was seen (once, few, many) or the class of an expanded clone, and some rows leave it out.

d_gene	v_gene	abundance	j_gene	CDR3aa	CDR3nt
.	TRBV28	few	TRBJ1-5	CASSLGGSNQPQHF	TGTGCCAGCAGCTTGGGGGGTAGCAATCAGCCCCAGCATTTT
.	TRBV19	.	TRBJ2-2	CASSIVGDGELFF	TGTGCCAGTAGTATAGTGGGGGACGGGGAGCTGTTTTTT
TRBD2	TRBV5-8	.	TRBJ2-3	CASSLVGLRTDTQYF	TGTGCCAGCAGCTTGGTGGGACTACGCACAGATACGCAGTATTTT
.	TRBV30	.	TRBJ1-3	CAWSASSGNTIYF	TGTGCCTGGAGCGCTAGCTCTGGAAACACCATATATTTT
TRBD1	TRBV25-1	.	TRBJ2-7	CASNSRAGGVYEQYF	TGTGCCAGCAACTCCCGGGCAGGGGGCGTCTACGAGCAGTACTTC
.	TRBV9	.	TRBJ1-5	CASSASGTSNQPQHF	TGTGCCAGCAGCGCCTCCGGGACCAGCAATCAGCCCCAGCATTTT
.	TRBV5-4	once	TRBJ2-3	CASSLVGGLTDTQYF	TGTGCCAGCAGCTTGGTGGGGGGTCTGACAGATACGCAGTATTTT
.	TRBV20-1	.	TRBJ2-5	CSAYARVGSHF	TGCAGTGCCTACGCTAGGGTAGGTTCGCACTTC
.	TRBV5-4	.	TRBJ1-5	CASSLYGSGNQPQHF	TGTGCCAGCAGCTTGTATGGGTCCGGGAATCAGCCCCAGCATTTT
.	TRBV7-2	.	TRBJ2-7	CASSLRPLQDEQYF	TGTGCCAGCAGTCTCAGGCCGCTCCAGGACGAGCAGTACTTC
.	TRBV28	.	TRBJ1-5	CASSWVRGPPIQPQHF	TGTGCCAGCAGTTGGGTGAGGGGCCCTCCTATTCAGCCCCAGCATTTT
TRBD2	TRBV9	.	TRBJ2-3	CASSIGTSGRVTDTQYF	TGTGCCAGCAGCATCGGGACTAGCGGGAGGGTGACAGATACGCAGTATTTT
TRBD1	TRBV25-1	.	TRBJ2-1	CASSELPGQGLGDEQFF	TGTGCCAGCAGTGAATTACCGGGACAGGGTTTAGGCGATGAGCAGTTCTTC
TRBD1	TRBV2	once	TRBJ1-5	CASSLGGRNQPQHF	TGTGCCAGCAGCCTAGGGGGCCGCAATCAGCCCCAGCATTTT
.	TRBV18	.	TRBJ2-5	CASSPPGNNQETQYF	TGTGCCAGCTCACCACCGGGAAACAATCAAGAGACCCAGTACTTC
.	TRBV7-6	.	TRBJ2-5	CASSQGGTETQYF	TGTGCCAGCAGCCAAGGGGGGACGGAGACCCAGTACTTC
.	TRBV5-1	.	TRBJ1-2	CASSLGPAPRRGWRNNYGYTF	TGCGCCAGCAGCTTAGGCCCCGCACCCCGACGGGGATGGCGGAATAACTATGGCTACACCTTC
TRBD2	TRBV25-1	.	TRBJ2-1	CASSDRSGRGGYNEQFF	TGTGCCAGCAGTGATCGGAGCGGGAGGGGTGGCTACAATGAGCAGTTCTTC
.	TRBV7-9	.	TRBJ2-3	CASSLGEGPSTDTQYF	TGTGCCAGCAGCTTAGGAGAGGGACCTAGCACAGATACGCAGTATTTT
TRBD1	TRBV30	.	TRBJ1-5	CACRGSLGQPQHF	TGTGCCTGCAGGGGGTCCCTCGGGCAGCCCCAGCATTTT
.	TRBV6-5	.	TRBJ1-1	CASSYNGPQDTEAFF	TGTGCCAGCAGTTACAATGGGCCCCAAGACACTGAAGCTTTCTTT
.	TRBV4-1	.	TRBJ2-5	CASSRLVGETQYF	TGCGCCAGCAGCCGACTAGTCGGGGAGACCCAGTACTTC